This T cell receptor beta chain emerged from a study of OX40 agonist ivuxolimab in advanced cancers. Assay: immunoSEQ multiplex PCR; the TCRdb copy retains only in-frame clones and omits some. Of over 60,000 clones in the sample, 89% were seen once. Germline CDR1 and CDR2: MNHNS and SASEGT. V was clipped by 5 bases and J by 4 bases, with 15 bases between them. CDR3 length: 16 amino acids. Study results and caveats: Specificity for antigen went undetermined in the expanded peripheral T cells. Expanded clones tended on average to be more numerous among CD8+ T cells than CD4+. Among the least clonally expanded were partial responders at 0.1-3.0 mg/kg.

Turning to this clone: What it binds is not known.

The source is an adult with an advanced solid tumor such as melanoma, head and neck, liver or kidney cancer. V and J are TRBV6-1 and TRBJ1-6; D call uncertain. The sequenced sample was CD4+ or CD8+ T cells sorted from blood, obtained in a trial of the OX40 agonist ivuxolimab. The CDR3 loop reads CASSKEGGPYNSPLHF. DNA of the CDR3: TGTGCCAGCAGTAAAGAGGGCGGACCGTATAATTCACCCCTCCACTTT.